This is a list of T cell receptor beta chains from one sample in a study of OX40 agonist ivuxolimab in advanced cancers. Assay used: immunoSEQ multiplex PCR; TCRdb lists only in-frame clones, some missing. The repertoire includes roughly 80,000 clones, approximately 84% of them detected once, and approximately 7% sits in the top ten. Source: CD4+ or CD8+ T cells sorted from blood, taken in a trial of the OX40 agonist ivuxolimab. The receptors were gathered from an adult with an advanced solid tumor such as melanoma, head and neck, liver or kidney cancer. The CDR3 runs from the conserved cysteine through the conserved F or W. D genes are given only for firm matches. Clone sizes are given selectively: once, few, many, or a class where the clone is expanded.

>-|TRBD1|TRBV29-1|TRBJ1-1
CSDFRQGGTEAFF
TGCAGCGATTTTAGACAGGGTGGCACTGAAGCTTTCTTT
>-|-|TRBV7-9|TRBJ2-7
CASSFSSGPEQYF
TGTGCCAGCAGCTTCTCATCCGGACCCGAGCAGTACTTC
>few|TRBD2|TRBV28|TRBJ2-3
CASRAGGSHTQYF
TGTGCCAGCAGGGCGGGGGGTTCCCATACGCAGTATTTT
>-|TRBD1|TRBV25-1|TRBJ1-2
CASSPDRGRNYGYTF
TGTGCCAGCAGTCCGGACAGGGGGCGCAACTATGGCTACACCTTC
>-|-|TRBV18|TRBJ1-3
CASSPSGGPGNTIYF
TGTGCCAGCTCCCCCAGTGGGGGACCCGGAAACACCATATATTTT
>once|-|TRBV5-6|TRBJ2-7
CASSLAGEQYF
TGTGCCAGCAGCTTGGCCGGCGAGCAGTACTTC
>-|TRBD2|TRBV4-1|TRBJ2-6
CASSHTSGIGPGANVLTF
TGCGCCAGCAGCCATACTAGCGGTATCGGTCCTGGGGCCAACGTCCTGACTTTC
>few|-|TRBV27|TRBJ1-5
CASSLSFMGNQPQHF
TGTGCCAGCAGTTTATCGTTTATGGGCAATCAGCCCCAGCATTTT
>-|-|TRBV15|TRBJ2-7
CASSEDRSSSYEQYF
TGTGCCTCCTCAGAAGACCGAAGTAGCTCCTACGAGCAGTACTTC
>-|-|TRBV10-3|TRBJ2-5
CAISENRQQETQYF
TGTGCCATCAGTGAGAACAGGCAGCAAGAGACCCAGTACTTC
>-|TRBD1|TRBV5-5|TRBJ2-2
CASSPGRGRRTGELFF
TGTGCCAGCAGCCCCGGAAGGGGGCGCCGGACCGGGGAGCTGTTTTTT
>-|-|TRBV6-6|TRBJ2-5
CASRVRETQYF
TGTGCCAGTAGGGTAAGAGAGACCCAGTACTTC
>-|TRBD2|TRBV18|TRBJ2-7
CASSPGLAGVTYEQYF
TGTGCCAGCTCACCGGGACTAGCGGGCGTCACCTACGAGCAGTACTTC
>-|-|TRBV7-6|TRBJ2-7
CASSLAPRASEQYF
TGTGCCAGCAGCTTAGCGCCTCGGGCCTCCGAGCAGTACTTC
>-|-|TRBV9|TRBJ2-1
CASSVRSHPGEQFF
TGTGCCAGCAGCGTACGATCACACCCGGGTGAGCAGTTCTTC
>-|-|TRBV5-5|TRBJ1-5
CASTSDGPNSNQPQHF
TGTGCCAGCACCTCGGATGGGCCAAATAGCAATCAGCCCCAGCATTTT
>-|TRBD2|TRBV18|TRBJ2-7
CASSASSRGGSYEQYF
TGTGCCAGCTCAGCAAGCTCGCGGGGGGGCTCCTACGAGCAGTACTTC
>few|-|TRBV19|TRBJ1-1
CASSSSRGRRNTEAFF
TGTGCCAGTAGTTCCTCGAGGGGGAGAAGGAACACTGAAGCTTTCTTT
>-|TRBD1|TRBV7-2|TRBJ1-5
CASSHSRGPNQPQHF
TGTGCCAGCAGCCACAGCAGGGGGCCCAATCAGCCCCAGCATTTT
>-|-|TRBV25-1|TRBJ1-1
CASSYRNTEAFF
TGTGCCAGCAGTTATAGGAACACTGAAGCTTTCTTT
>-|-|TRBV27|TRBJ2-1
CASSFGESGFYMNEQFF
TGTGCCAGCAGTTTTGGTGAAAGCGGGTTTTATATGAATGAGCAGTTCTTC
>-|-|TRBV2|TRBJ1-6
CASSGLGVRNSPLHF
TGTGCCAGCAGTGGTTTGGGGGTTCGTAATTCACCCCTCCACTTT
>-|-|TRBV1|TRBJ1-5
CTSSQADRAHSNQPQHF
TGCACCAGCAGCCAAGCAGACAGGGCTCATAGCAATCAGCCCCAGCATTTT
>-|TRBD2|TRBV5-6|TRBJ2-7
CASSSSGLASSYEQYF
TGTGCCAGCAGCTCCTCAGGACTAGCGAGCTCCTACGAGCAGTACTTC
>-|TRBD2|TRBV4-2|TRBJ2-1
CASSLSWGGGFNEQFF
TGTGCCAGCAGCCTATCATGGGGCGGGGGGTTCAATGAGCAGTTCTTC
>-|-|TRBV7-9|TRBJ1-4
CASSLRGGQANEKLFF
TGTGCCAGCAGCTTGCGGGGGGGGCAAGCTAATGAAAAACTGTTTTTT
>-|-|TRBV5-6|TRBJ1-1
CASSLVARAGSGAFF
TGTGCCAGCAGCTTGGTGGCCAGGGCGGGATCGGGAGCTTTCTTT
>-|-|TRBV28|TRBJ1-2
CATRDGNRATIGGYTF
TGTGCCACTAGGGACGGAAACAGGGCTACTATAGGGGGCTACACCTTC
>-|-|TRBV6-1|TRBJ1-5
CASSEGRSRNQPQHF
TGTGCCAGCAGTGAAGGCAGAAGTCGCAATCAGCCCCAGCATTTT
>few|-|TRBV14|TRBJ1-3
CASSVNIADSGNTIYF
TGTGCCAGCAGCGTCAACATTGCAGACTCTGGAAACACCATATATTTT
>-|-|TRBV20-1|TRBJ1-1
CSVRGDTEAFF
TGCAGTGTACGGGGGGACACTGAAGCTTTCTTT
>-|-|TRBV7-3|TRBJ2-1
CASSPPGSYNEQFF
TGTGCCAGCAGCCCCCCCGGCTCCTACAATGAGCAGTTCTTC
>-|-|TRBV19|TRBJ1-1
CASRRVVTANTEAFF
TGTGCCAGCCGACGAGTTGTTACGGCGAACACTGAAGCTTTCTTT
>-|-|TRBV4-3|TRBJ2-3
CASSQDPEAVASTDTQYF
TGCGCCAGCAGCCAAGATCCGGAAGCGGTTGCTAGCACAGATACGCAGTATTTT
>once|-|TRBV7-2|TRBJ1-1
CASSLAAKTRAFF
TGTGCCAGCAGCTTAGCCGCTAAAACGAGAGCTTTCTTT
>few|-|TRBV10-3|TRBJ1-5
CAINPDSNQPQHF
TGTGCCATCAATCCGGATAGCAATCAGCCCCAGCATTTT
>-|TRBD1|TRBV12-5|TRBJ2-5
CASGLVTTGARTQYF
TGTGCTAGTGGTTTGGTTACGACAGGGGCGAGGACCCAGTACTTC
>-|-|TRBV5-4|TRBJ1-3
CASSFRDGGNTIYF
TGTGCCAGCAGCTTTCGGGACGGCGGAAACACCATATATTTT
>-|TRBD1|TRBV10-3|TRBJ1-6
CATGQGNNSPLHF
TGTGCCACCGGACAGGGAAATAATTCACCCCTCCACTTT
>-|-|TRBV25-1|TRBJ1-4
CASSESLEKLFF
TGTGCCAGCAGTGAATCCCTAGAAAAACTGTTTTTT
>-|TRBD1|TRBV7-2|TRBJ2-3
CASSLNRLTGGRKDTQYF
TGTGCCAGCAGCTTAAATAGATTGACAGGGGGCAGGAAAGATACGCAGTATTTT
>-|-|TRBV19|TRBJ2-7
CATSRDEAYEQYF
TGTGCCACCTCCCGGGACGAGGCCTACGAGCAGTACTTC
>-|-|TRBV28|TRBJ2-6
CASSPSGTTGANVLTF
TGTGCCAGCAGTCCCTCCGGGACAACCGGGGCCAACGTCCTGACTTTC
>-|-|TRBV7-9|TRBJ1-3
CASTPTGSSSGNTIYF
TGTGCCAGCACCCCTACCGGCAGCTCCTCTGGAAACACCATATATTTT
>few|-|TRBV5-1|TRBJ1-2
CASTRDYYGYTF
TGCGCCAGCACGAGGGATTACTATGGCTACACCTTC
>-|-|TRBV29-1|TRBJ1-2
CSAVSLYGYTF
TGCAGCGCAGTTAGCCTCTATGGCTACACCTTC